The 3 T cell receptor beta chains below all came from one sample that was sequenced in a study of blood T cell repertoires in COVID-19. Repertoires were generated with immunoSEQ multiplex PCR, while TCRdb's copy carries only in-frame clones and drops some. The table shows roughly 300,000 clones, with almost 85% occurring only once. The sequencing input was peripheral blood. These receptors came from a human donor in a cohort sampled during active COVID-19.

The CDR3 DNA reads TGTGCCAGCAGTTATGGACTAGCGGGACGCTACGAGCAGTACTTC. The encoded protein is CASSYGLAGRYEQYF. The chain employs TRBV6-5 and TRBJ2-7, with TRBD2 matching 12 bases. Losses at the gene ends were 3 bases for V and 3 bases for J; bases not matched to a gene: 3. The CDR3 covers 15 residues. Germline V gene lookup returns CDR1 MNHEY and CDR2 SVGAGI.

The gene calls are TRBV9 and TRBJ2-7; D remains unclear. V lost 4 bases, J lost 2 bases, and 13 bases lay in between. CDR1 and CDR2 (germline): SGDLS, YYNGEE. The CDR3 has 14 residues. The CDR3 nucleotides read TGTGCCAGCAGCTCAGGCCTCAGCCCCTACGAGCAGTACTTC. Its protein product is CASSSGLSPYEQYF.

This rearrangement joins TRBV3-1 (or the pseudogene TRBV3-2) to TRBJ2-7; maybe TRBD2 (5 bases). CDR1 and CDR2 from the germline V gene are LGHDT and YNNKEL (reference sequence). V dropped 4 bases and J dropped 0 bases, with 10 bases sitting between them. The CDR3 totals 14 residues. The CDR3 reads CASSRIGISYEQYF. In nucleotides, the CDR3 is TGTGCCAGCAGCCGGATCGGGATCTCCTACGAGCAGTACTTC.